Presented here are 12 T cell receptor beta chains from one specimen sequenced in a study of T cells in Graves' hyperthyroidism and ophthalmopathy. TCR beta CDR3 regions were amplified from RNA. TCR CDR3 underwent first-round RT-PCR with the HTBI primer set. From the multiplex PCR reads, TCRdb called clonotypes with MiXCR, one entry per CDR3 protein. The table has a few hundred thousand distinct CDR3 sequences, more than 45% seen once; the top ten hold roughly 7.7%. The source material was peripheral blood or thyroid tissue (not recorded which). The origin of the receptors is a woman aged 18-29 years with Graves' hyperthyroidism.

This clonotype came up many times. The CDR3 reads CASSPWDKSEEETQYF. As DNA, the CDR3 is TGTGCCAGCAGCCCTTGGGACAAGTCAGAAGAGGAGACCCAGTACTTC. The rearrangement uses TRBV9 and TRBJ2-5; a possible D gene is TRBD1 (6 bases). This CDR3 comprises 16 residues. Germline lookup yields CDR1 SGDLS and CDR2 YYNGEE. Trimming removed 4 bases from V and 5 bases from J, with 21 bases in between.

This clonotype was recorded many times. The genes are TRBV4-2 and TRBJ2-6; D may be TRBD1 (6 bases). The V gene's germline CDR1 is LGHNA and CDR2 YNFKEQ. This CDR3 region has 17 residues. Trimming removed 1 base from V and 0 bases from J, with 10 bases in between. The DNA of the CDR3 is TGTGCCAGCAGCCAAGTGACAGGCGGCTCTGGGGCCAACGTCCTGACTTTC. Its protein product is CASSQVTGGSGANVLTF.

The rearrangement joins TRBV29-1 to TRBJ1-1; D might be TRBD1 (5 bases). This CDR3 has 13 amino acids. Trimming removed 1 base at V and 5 bases at J, with 11 bases between. Germline V CDR1 and CDR2: SQVTM, ANQGSEA. DNA of the CDR3: TGCAGCGTTGAAGGGGGCGCCGGGACTGAAGCTTTCTTT. Protein product: CSVEGGAGTEAFF.

The chain has TRBV9 and TRBJ1-2, with D tentatively TRBD1 (5 bases). V dropped 4 bases and J dropped 7 bases, with 11 bases sitting between them. The CDR3 is 12 amino acids. Germline lookup yields CDR1 SGDLS and CDR2 YYNGEE. The CDR3 is CASSPDSGGYTF. Written as DNA, the CDR3 is TGTGCCAGCAGCCCTGACAGTGGTGGCTACACCTTC.

This clonotype was counted ten times or more. This chain connects TRBV12-3 or TRBV12-4 to TRBJ1-4; 9 bases are a match to TRBD1. Trimming took 7 bases from V and 7 from J; bases not matched to a gene: 7. This CDR3 is 14 amino acids long. This CDR3 is CASKAGQGSEKLFF. As DNA, the CDR3 is TGTGCCAGCAAGGCGGGACAGGGTTCTGAAAAACTGTTTTTT.

This clonotype was seen at least ten times. The V gene is TRBV24-1, the J gene TRBJ2-5, with a weak D call TRBD2 (6 bases). V lost 9 bases and J 0 bases, leaving 13 bases between the germline ends. Germline CDR1 KGHDR, CDR2 SFDVKD. This CDR3 is 14 amino acids long. DNA of the CDR3: TGTGCCACCTTATTAGCGGAGTACCAAGAGACCCAGTACTTC. Translation: CATLLAEYQETQYF.

The J gene is TRBJ1-1, the V gene TRBV11-3; a weak D match, TRBD1 (5 bases). V shed 8 bases and J shed 1 base, with 11 bases lying between them. CDR3 length: 13 residues. CDR1 SGHNT and CDR2 YENEEA come from the germline V gene. In DNA form, the CDR3 reads TGTGCCAGCGCGGGACTAGCGAACACTGAAGCTTTCTTT. Its protein product is CASAGLANTEAFF.

This clonotype occurred many times. The rearrangement links TRBV27 to TRBJ1-1; no reliable D call. Per germline, CDR1 MNHEY and CDR2 SMNVEV (reference sequence). This CDR3 is 13 amino acids long. Trimming shortened V by 3 bases and J by 5 bases, and 10 bases separated the two germline ends. CDR3 amino acids: CASSFRGWTEAFF. The CDR3 nucleotides read TGTGCCAGCAGTTTTCGAGGTTGGACTGAAGCTTTCTTT.

The chain joins TRBV15 to TRBJ2-1; TRBD2 matches at 13 bases. With 2 bases clipped from V and 8 bases from J, the junction kept 6 bases outside the gene matches. CDR1 is LNHNV and CDR2 is YYDKDF in the germline V gene (reference sequence). This CDR3 region has 16 residues. The CDR3 DNA reads as TGTGCCACCAGCAGAATGGGACTAGCGGGAAAGGATGAGCAGTTCTTC. Translating gives CATSRMGLAGKDEQFF.

This clonotype was detected many times. V usage is TRBV2 and J usage is TRBJ2-1; D remains ambiguous. Trimming removed 3 bases at V and 0 bases at J, with 9 bases between. Germline loops: CDR1 SNHLY, CDR2 FYNNEI. The length of the CDR3 is 15 residues. The CDR3 loop reads CASSDWQSSYNEQFF. CDR3 in DNA: TGTGCCAGCAGTGATTGGCAAAGCTCCTACAATGAGCAGTTCTTC.

This clonotype occurred many times. This sequence joins TRBV6-1 and TRBJ2-7; weak D call: TRBD2 (5 bases). The CDR3 totals 14 residues. V shed 2 bases and J shed 2 bases, with 10 bases lying between them. CDR1 MNHNS and CDR2 SASEGT come from the germline V gene. CDR3 in amino acids: CASSERSGTYEQYF. CDR3 nucleotide sequence: TGTGCCAGCAGTGAAAGGAGCGGAACCTACGAGCAGTACTTC.

The CDR3 DNA sequence: TGCAGTGCTAGAGATGGTCTAGCGGCCTACAATGAGCAGTACTTC. Its translation: CSARDGLAAYNEQYF. The genes are TRBV20-1 and TRBJ2-7; TRBD2 matches 7 bases. From germline, CDR1 is DFQATT and CDR2 SNEGSKA (reference sequence). Trimming removed 0 bases from V and 7 bases from J; junction bases left unmatched: 12. The CDR3 runs to 15 residues.